This TCR beta chain was identified in a study of OX40 agonist ivuxolimab in advanced cancers. Some clones are missing from TCRdb's copy, which holds only in-frame ones; the method was immunoSEQ multiplex PCR. The sample has roughly 60,000 clones; almost 95% are singletons. On this clone itself: Its antigen remains unidentified. The same CDR3 can be traced to other DNA sequences in this sample.

The CDR3 extends over 15 amino acids. J was trimmed by 7 bases and V by 6 bases; bases with no gene match: 7. Germline V gene sequence: CDR1 MNHEY, CDR2 SMNVEV (reference sequence). Study-level results: In general, CD8+ T cells held more expanded clones than CD4+ did, on average.

With baseline, cycle 4 day 1, and cycle 7 day 1 as timepoints, blood was sampled. This chain connects TRBV27 to TRBJ2-1, with 12 bases matching TRBD2. The sample consisted of CD4+ or CD8+ T cells sorted from blood, taken in a trial of the OX40 agonist ivuxolimab. The TCR comes from an adult with an advanced solid tumor such as melanoma, head and neck, liver or kidney cancer. The CDR3 nucleotides read TGTGCCAGCAGCTCCGGGACTAGCGGGCGAAATGAGCAGTTCTTC. Its translation: CASSSGTSGRNEQFF.